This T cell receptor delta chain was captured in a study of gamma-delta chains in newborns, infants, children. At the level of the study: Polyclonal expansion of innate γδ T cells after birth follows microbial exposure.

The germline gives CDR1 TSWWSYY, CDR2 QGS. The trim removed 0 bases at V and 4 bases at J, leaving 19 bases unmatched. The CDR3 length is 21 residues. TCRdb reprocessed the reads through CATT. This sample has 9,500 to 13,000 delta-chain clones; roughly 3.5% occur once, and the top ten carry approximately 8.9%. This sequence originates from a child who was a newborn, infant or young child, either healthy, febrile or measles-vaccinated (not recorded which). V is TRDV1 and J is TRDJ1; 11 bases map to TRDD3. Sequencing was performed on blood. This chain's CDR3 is CALGELIPWGIQSLQVDKLIF. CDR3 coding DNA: TGTGCTCTTGGGGAACTAATTCCCTGGGGGATACAGAGCCTTCAGGTCGATAAACTCATCTTT.